The TCR beta chain described here comes from a study of PD-1 blockade in classical Hodgkin lymphoma. Described time point: cycle 4 day 1 (C4D1), after 6 weeks of nivolumab. Every patient was affected by relapse after autologous stem cell transplantation, while exposure to brentuximab vedotin was not uniform. CDR3 length: 14 amino acids. Germline V gene sequence: CDR1 SGHRS, CDR2 YFSETQ. Trimming cost V 0 bases and J 4 bases, with 10 bases left between them. Some clones are missing from TCRdb's copy, which holds only in-frame ones; the method was immunoSEQ multiplex PCR. Of approximately 30,000 clones detected, 72% appear once; the ten largest clones hold under 4.5%.

The rearrangement links TRBV5-1 to TRBJ1-1; possibly TRBD1 for D (6 bases). The sequence came from a human donor with classical Hodgkin lymphoma. The sequencing here drew on peripheral blood mononuclear cells (PBMCs), taken before the fourth cycle of nivolumab. As DNA, the CDR3 is TGCGCCAGCAGCTTGGACCAGGGGCCCACTGAAGCTTTCTTT. It specifies CASSLDQGPTEAFF.